These 29 T cell receptor beta chains share one sample of origin, sequenced in a study of blood T cells in healthy people across ages. A sample-barcoded 5' primer and a J-beta primer mix were used in a second PCR of roughly 6 to 11 cycles. MiXCR was run by TCRdb on the 5' RACE reads, yielding one entry per CDR3 protein. This table has more than 1.4 million distinct CDR3 sequences, approximately 38% appearing once. The sample taken for sequencing was blood. These receptors were taken from a woman aged 18 to 35 in good health.

The genes are TRBV6-2 or TRBV6-3 and TRBJ1-1; no firm D call. V dropped 6 bases and J dropped 4 bases, with 15 bases sitting between them. The germline gives CDR1 MNHEY, CDR2 SVGEGT. The CDR3 sequence is 14 residues long. The CDR3 spells CASRRPAECTEAFF. CDR3 nucleotide sequence: TGTGCCAGCAGACGCCCTGCGGAGTGCACTGAAGCTTTCTTT.

This rearrangement joins TRBV2 to TRBJ1-2; perhaps TRBD1 as D (5 bases). V dropped 7 bases and J dropped 4 bases, with 16 bases sitting between them. Looked up from germline, CDR1 is SNHLY and CDR2 is FYNNEI. The CDR3 contains 14 residues. The CDR3 loop is CASIHLRDPYGYTF. Written as DNA, the CDR3 is TGTGCCAGCATCCACCTTCGGGACCCCTATGGCTACACCTTC.

This clonotype has just a few counts. V gene TRBV7-3 combines with J gene TRBJ2-1; a weak D match, TRBD2 (5 bases). V was trimmed by 0 bases and J by 6 bases, leaving 9 bases between them. The germline gives CDR1 SGHTA, CDR2 FQGTGA. This CDR3 contains 14 residues. DNA of the CDR3: TGTGCCAGCAGCTTAACGGAGCGGAGCAATGAGCAGTTCTTC. It is translated as CASSLTERSNEQFF.

This clonotype has a handful of counts. CDR3 DNA sequence: TGTGCCAGCAGTTCCTCCCCGACTCTCACAGGTTACCAAGAGACCCAGTACTTC. It specifies CASSSSPTLTGYQETQYF. The gene calls are TRBV6-5 and TRBJ2-5, with D maybe TRBD1 (5 bases). Germline V gene lookup returns CDR1 MNHEY and CDR2 SVGAGI. There are 18 residues in the CDR3. V dropped 4 bases and J dropped 0 bases, with 21 bases sitting between them.

The chain is built from TRBV3-1 and TRBJ2-6, with D unclear. The CDR3 consists of 13 residues. Per the germline V gene, CDR1 is LGHDT and CDR2 is YNNKEL (reference sequence). Trimming stripped 4 bases from V and 3 bases from J, with 4 bases between. CDR3: CASSPLGANVLTF. The DNA of the CDR3 is TGTGCCAGCAGCCCACTTGGGGCCAACGTCCTGACTTTC. Filled out from reference TRBV3-1 and TRBJ2-6, the complete variable domain reads DTAVSQTPKYLVTQMGNDKSIKCEQNLGHDTMYWYKQDSKKFLKIMFSYNNKELIINETVPNRFSPKSPDKAHLNLHINSLELGDSAVYFCASSPLGANVLTFGAGSRLTVL.

The chain links TRBV7-9 to TRBJ1-1, with TRBD1 as a possible D gene (6 bases). The CDR3 has 15 residues. The germline V gene encodes CDR1 SEHNR and CDR2 FQNEAQ (reference sequence). Trimming shortened V by 1 base and J by 6 bases, and 15 bases separated the two germline ends. The CDR3 bases are TGTGCCAGCAGCTTAGGGTTAGGGGGGAGTTCTGAAGCTTTCTTT. This sequence encodes CASSLGLGGSSEAFF.

The J gene is TRBJ2-1, the V gene TRBV11-2, with TRBD1 matching 9 bases. The CDR3 sequence is 15 residues long. J gave up 7 bases and V 5 bases, and 9 bases lay outside the gene matches. Looked up from germline, CDR1 is SGHAT and CDR2 is FQNNGV. The CDR3, as DNA: TGTGCCAGCAGCCCCGGGACAGGGAGTCATAATGAGCAGTTCTTC. Translation: CASSPGTGSHNEQFF.

The chain links TRBV4-1 to TRBJ1-6, with D perhaps TRBD1 (6 bases). This CDR3 region has 15 residues. Germline assignment: CDR1 MGHRA and CDR2 YSYEKL. V was pared by 1 base and J by 7 bases, with 11 bases between. The CDR3 loop is CASSQVRTDNSPLHF. CDR3 sequence (DNA): TGCGCCAGCAGCCAAGTAAGGACAGACAATTCACCCCTCCACTTT.

With regard to this clonotype: At one boundary the junction diverges from the germline segment, which might be a read error. The genes are TRBV12-3 or TRBV12-4 and TRBJ2-3, with TRBD2 matching over 8 bases. This CDR3 has 16 amino acids. The CDR3 DNA reads as TGTGTCAGCAGTTTGAGATTAGCGGGGACCCCCGATACGCAGTATTTT. Translated: CVSSLRLAGTPDTQYF.

V usage is TRBV6-2 or TRBV6-3 and J usage is TRBJ2-7, with D possibly being TRBD2 (5 bases). The CDR3 length is 15 residues. Per germline, CDR1 MNHEY and CDR2 SVGEGT. V was trimmed by 5 bases and J by 3 bases, leaving 17 bases between them. Written as DNA, the CDR3 is TGTGCCAGCAGTAGCGGTGACTTCTTTCTCTACGAGCAGTACTTC. Translated: CASSSGDFFLYEQYF.

There are a few counts of this clonotype. The gene calls are TRBV4-1 and TRBJ2-3; the D is unclear. CDR1 and CDR2 from the germline V gene are MGHRA and YSYEKL. Trimming shortened V by 0 bases and J by 6 bases, and 4 bases separated the two germline ends. The CDR3 length is 12 residues. As DNA, the CDR3 is TGCGCCAGCAGCCAAGACCAGGATACGCAGTATTTT. As protein: CASSQDQDTQYF.

The CDR3, as DNA: TGTGCCAGCAGCCAAGATCTCTTAGGAGGGTTGGACTACGAGCAGTACTTC. Its protein product is CASSQDLLGGLDYEQYF. The V and J genes are TRBV3-1 and TRBJ2-7, with D tentatively TRBD2 (6 bases). The germline V and J ends were trimmed by 0 bases and 3 bases, with 18 bases remaining between them. Germline CDR1 is LGHDT and CDR2 is YNNKEL (reference sequence). The CDR3 sequence is 17 residues long.

Details on this clonotype: One end of the junction fails to match germline, which may point to a read error. The chain is built from TRBV7-3 and TRBJ1-5, with D hard to call. The CDR3 has 13 amino acids. Germline V gene lookup returns CDR1 SGHTA and CDR2 FQGTGA. CDR3 protein: CASSLVVNRPQHF. CDR3 nucleotide sequence: TGTGCCAGCAGCTTAGTAGTGAATCGGCCCCAGCATTTT.

This chain links TRBV5-1 with TRBJ2-1, with 8 bases aligning to TRBD2. V lost 3 bases and J lost 6; bases outside the gene matches: 2. This CDR3 contains 13 residues. In germline, CDR1 is SGHRS, CDR2 YFSETQ. CDR3 residues: CASSWAGGNEQFF. CDR3 nucleotides: TGCGCCAGCAGCTGGGCGGGGGGCAATGAGCAGTTCTTC.

The rearrangement links TRBV27 to TRBJ1-1; D remains unclear. The CDR3 runs to 16 residues. V was cut by 2 bases and J by 5 bases, with 18 bases left in between. CDR1 MNHEY and CDR2 SMNVEV come from the germline V gene (reference sequence). CDR3 region: CASSLRGRTAGTEAFF. As DNA, the CDR3 is TGTGCCAGCAGTTTACGAGGCCGGACTGCGGGTACTGAAGCTTTCTTT.

The chain uses TRBV5-1 and TRBJ1-2; tentative D call: TRBD1 (5 bases). From germline, CDR1 is SGHRS and CDR2 YFSETQ. The length of the CDR3 is 13 residues. V was shortened by 5 bases and J by 6 bases, with 14 bases between the two germline ends. This chain's CDR3 is CASRPGGVDGYTF. Written as DNA, the CDR3 is TGCGCCAGCAGACCCGGAGGGGTCGATGGCTACACCTTC.

This chain links TRBV3-1 with TRBJ2-7, with TRBD2 matching over 7 bases. The CDR3 sequence is 16 residues long. Looked up from germline, CDR1 is LGHDT and CDR2 is YNNKEL (reference sequence). Trimming cost V 1 base and J 5 bases; bases outside gene matches: 11. In DNA, the CDR3 is TGTGCCAGCAGCCAAGCAGGAGCGGGGTTGGCCCACGAGCAGTACTTC. Translation: CASSQAGAGLAHEQYF.

This rearrangement joins TRBV3-1 to TRBJ2-3; 8 nucleotides match TRBD1. Germline lookup yields CDR1 LGHDT and CDR2 YNNKEL (reference sequence). The CDR3 is 16 amino acids. With 7 bases clipped from V and 0 bases from J, the junction kept 9 bases outside the gene matches. The CDR3 nucleotides read TGTGCCAGCAAGGCTCAGGGGGCGCGAAGCACAGATACGCAGTATTTT. Translating gives CASKAQGARSTDTQYF.

The V call is TRBV4-2, the J call TRBJ2-7; maybe TRBD2 (6 bases). Trimming left V 4 bases short and J 7 bases short, with 11 bases between. CDR3 length: 12 amino acids. Looked up from germline, CDR1 is LGHNA and CDR2 is YNFKEQ. CDR3 sequence (DNA): TGTGCCAGCAGCCGGGAGGTCGATGAGCAGTACTTC. Translated, it gives CASSREVDEQYF.

This clonotype was counted between two and nine times. The chain couples TRBV5-1 to TRBJ2-4; D remains ambiguous. This CDR3 is built from 20 residues. The germline V gene has CDR1 SGHRS and CDR2 YFSETQ. The V end lost 0 bases, the J end lost 0 bases, and 22 bases lay between the germline ends. The CDR3 reads CASSLGIPTTAVLAKNIQYF. The CDR3 DNA follows: TGCGCCAGCAGCTTGGGCATCCCAACGACCGCTGTCTTAGCCAAAAACATTCAGTACTTC.

This chain connects TRBV29-1 to TRBJ1-1, with D uncertain. V lost 6 bases to trimming and J lost 5 bases, with 22 bases between them. CDR1 and CDR2 from the germline V gene are SQVTM and ANQGSEA. The CDR3 contains 15 residues. Here the CDR3 reads CSVNKGSVGSTEAFF. The CDR3 DNA sequence: TGCAGCGTCAACAAGGGATCGGTGGGGAGTACTGAAGCTTTCTTT.

Note on this clonotype: A much larger clone differs by one base, so this may be a read error. The gene calls are TRBV12-3 or TRBV12-4 and TRBJ2-5; tentatively, D is TRBD2 (6 bases). V was clipped by 5 bases and J by 11 bases, with 24 bases between them. CDR3 length: 15 amino acids. CDR3 in amino acids: CASSPWGVRSNEQYF. CDR3 sequence (DNA): TGTGCCAGCAGTCCCTGGGGGGTCCGGTCGAATGAGCAGTACTTC.

The chain carries TRBV4-2 and TRBJ2-3; TRBD2 aligns across 8 bases. Germline V lookup: CDR1 LGHNA, CDR2 YNFKEQ. The CDR3 covers 15 residues. J lost 2 bases, V lost 4 bases, and 5 bases had no gene match. Here the CDR3 DNA reads TGTGCCAGCAGCCTATCGGGACTAGTCACAGATACGCAGTATTTT. Translating it yields CASSLSGLVTDTQYF.

This clonotype was counted only a few times. The rearrangement links TRBV4-2 to TRBJ2-5; weak D call: TRBD1 (5 bases). The length of the CDR3 is 14 residues. Germline CDR1 is LGHNA and CDR2 is YNFKEQ. With 0 bases removed from V and 5 bases from J, the gap between germline ends came to 10 bases. The CDR3 spells CASSQDEQVETQYF. The CDR3, as DNA: TGTGCCAGCAGCCAAGATGAACAGGTGGAGACCCAGTACTTC.

V is TRBV5-1 and J is TRBJ2-7, with D perhaps matching TRBD1 or TRBD2 (5 bases each). Germline V gene data show CDR1 as SGHRS and CDR2 as YFSETQ. This CDR3 contains 17 residues. V was clipped by 0 bases and J by 0 bases, with 16 bases between them. The CDR3 DNA is TGCGCCAGCAGCTTGGCAAAAAACGGGACGCACTCCTACGAGCAGTACTTC. Translation gives CASSLAKNGTHSYEQYF.

The chain links TRBV6-1 to TRBJ1-2; D not certain. V gave up 3 bases and J gave up 8 bases, with 7 bases separating them. The CDR3 covers 11 residues. Germline V lookup: CDR1 MNHNS, CDR2 SASEGT. CDR3 nucleotide sequence: TGTGCCAGCAGTGATGGATGGGGCTACACCTTC. This sequence encodes CASSDGWGYTF.

The chain joins TRBV6-6 to TRBJ2-7, with TRBD2 matching over 9 bases. With V trimmed by 7 bases and J by 9 bases, 16 bases remained unmatched. CDR3 length: 15 amino acids. Germline CDR1 and CDR2: MNHNY and SVGAGI (reference sequence). The CDR3 nucleotides read TGTGCCAGCACCAAGGGCGCTAGCGGGATGTCTGGGCAGTACTTC. As protein: CASTKGASGMSGQYF.

This clonotype was seen a few times. CDR3 nucleotide sequence: TGTGCCAGCAGCTTGTTTAGCGGGAAGGAGACCCAGTACTTC. It yields the protein CASSLFSGKETQYF. The chain uses TRBV5-5 and TRBJ2-5; 8 bases line up with TRBD2. CDR3 size: 14 residues. J gave up 5 bases and V 1 base, and 4 bases lay outside the gene matches. The germline CDR1 and CDR2 sequences are SGHKS and YYEKEE (reference sequence).

The chain combines TRBV10-1 with TRBJ2-5; perhaps D is TRBD1 or TRBD2 (5 bases each). Looked up from germline, CDR1 is WNHNN and CDR2 is SYGVQD (reference sequence). With 10 bases removed from V and 13 bases from J, the gap between germline ends came to 13 bases. The CDR3 is 9 residues long. Here the CDR3 DNA reads TGCGCCATCACTCCGAGGGGGTACTTC. It yields the protein CAITPRGYF.